This record concerns one T cell receptor (beta chain) sequence. What it binds is not known. Stem cell-like memory, regulatory, central memory and naive CD4+ cells were sorted via CD45RO/CCR7/CD25/CD127/CD95/CD27. The sample comes from a study of beta chain features in type 1 diabetes. Study summary: The examined sorted cells totaled approximately 100 million across samples.

TCRB transcripts that were expressed got sequenced, as all of the isolated RNA had been reverse transcribed. Method: immunoSEQ multiplex PCR; TCRdb's copy keeps in-frame clones and lacks some. The sample lists about 640,000 clones, 9.5% to 15% occurring once. Study-level points and caveats: In all four CD4+ subsets, TCRB CDR3 length was significantly, moderately reduced in type 1 diabetes.

V was shortened by 5 bases and J by 5 bases, with 15 bases between the two germline ends. This CDR3 spans 14 amino acids. CDR1 is SNHLY, CDR2 FYNNEI, per germline. The rearrangement joins TRBV2 to TRBJ2-5; D gene uncertain. The receptor was derived from a man between 25 and 39 years old with type 1 diabetes. The sequenced sample consisted of naive CD4+ T cells from blood. CDR3 DNA: TGTGCCAGCAGTTACTCTGGACGGGCGGAGACCCAGTACTTC. This codes for CASSYSGRAETQYF. The full variable domain, with the rest looked up from reference TRBV2 and TRBJ2-5, is EPEVTQTPSHQVTQMGQEVILRCVPISNHLYFYWYRQILGQKVEFLVSFYNNEISEKSEIFDDQFSVERPDGSNFTLKIRSTKLEDSAMYFCASSYSGRAETQYFGPGTRLLVL.